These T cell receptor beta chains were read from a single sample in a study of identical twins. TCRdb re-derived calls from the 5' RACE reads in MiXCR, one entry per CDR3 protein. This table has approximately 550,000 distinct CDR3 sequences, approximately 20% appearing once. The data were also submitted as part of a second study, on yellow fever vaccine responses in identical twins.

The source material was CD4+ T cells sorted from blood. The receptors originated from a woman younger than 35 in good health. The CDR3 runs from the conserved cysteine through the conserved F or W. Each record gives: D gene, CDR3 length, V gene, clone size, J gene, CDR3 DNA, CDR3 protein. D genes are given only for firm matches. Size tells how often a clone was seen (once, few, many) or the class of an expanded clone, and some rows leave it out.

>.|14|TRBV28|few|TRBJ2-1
TGTGCCAGCCGGACAGTGCATTATTACAATGAGCAGTTCTTC
CASRTVHYYNEQFF
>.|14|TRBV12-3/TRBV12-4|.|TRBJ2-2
TGTGCCAGCAGTCATCAGGAGAACACCGGGGAGCTGTTTTTT
CASSHQENTGELFF
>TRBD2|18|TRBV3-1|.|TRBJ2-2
TGTGCCAGCAGCCACCTAGCGGGGGGGCCTGTTGTCACCGGGGAGCTGTTTTTT
CASSHLAGGPVVTGELFF
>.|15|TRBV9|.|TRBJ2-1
TGTGCCAGCACCCTGGGGCGAAACCCCTACAATGAGCAGTTCTTC
CASTLGRNPYNEQFF
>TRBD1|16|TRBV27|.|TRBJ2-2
TGTGCCAGCTGCTTCTGGGACAGAATAAACACCGGGGAGCTGTTTTTT
CASCFWDRINTGELFF
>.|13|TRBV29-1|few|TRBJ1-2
TGCAGCGTTGAAGTAGCAAGCCCTTATGGCTACACCTTC
CSVEVASPYGYTF
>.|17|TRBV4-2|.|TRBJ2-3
TGTGCCAGCAGCCAGGCCCAGGGACTCCAGAGTACAGATACGCAGTATTTT
CASSQAQGLQSTDTQYF
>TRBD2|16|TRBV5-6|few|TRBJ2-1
TGTGCCAGCAGCTGGACTAGCGGGGGGGCGCACAATGAGCAGTTCTTC
CASSWTSGGAHNEQFF
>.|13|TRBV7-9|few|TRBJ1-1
TGTGCCAGCAGCTTAGCGTCGTCAGGTGAAGCTTTCTTT
CASSLASSGEAFF
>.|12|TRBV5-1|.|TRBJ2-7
TGCGCCAGCAGCAACAGAACCTACGAGCAGTACTTC
CASSNRTYEQYF
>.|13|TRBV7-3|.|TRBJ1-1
TGTGCCAGCAGTAAACAGGGAGACACTGAAGCTTTCTTT
CASSKQGDTEAFF
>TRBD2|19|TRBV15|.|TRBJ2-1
TGTGCCACCAGCAGAGATTTGACTAGCGGGAGAGGCCCCTACAATGAGCAGTTCTTC
CATSRDLTSGRGPYNEQFF
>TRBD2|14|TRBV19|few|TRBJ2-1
TGTGCCAGTAAAGTGGGGCGGGGGGGCAATGAGCAGTTCTTC
CASKVGRGGNEQFF
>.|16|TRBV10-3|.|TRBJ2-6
TGTGCCATCACCGGGGACATTTCCTCTGGGGCCAACGTCCTGACTTTC
CAITGDISSGANVLTF
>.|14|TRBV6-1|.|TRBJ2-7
TGTGCCAGCAGTGGTCACCAGGGGACCTACGAGCAGTACTTC
CASSGHQGTYEQYF
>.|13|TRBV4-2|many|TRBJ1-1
TGTGCCAGCAGCCAAGAGGGGCGCACTGAAGCTTTCTTT
CASSQEGRTEAFF
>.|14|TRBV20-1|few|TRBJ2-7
TGCAGTGCTTATTCGGGACGGGAAGACTACGAGCAGTACTTC
CSAYSGREDYEQYF
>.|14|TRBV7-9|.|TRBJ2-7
TGTGCCAGCACCAAAGGGACTTCTTTCCACGAGCAGTACTTC
CASTKGTSFHEQYF
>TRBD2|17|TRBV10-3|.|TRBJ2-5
TGTGCCATCAGTGAGAGCTACGGGACTAGCGGGGACGAGACCCAGTACTTC
CAISESYGTSGDETQYF
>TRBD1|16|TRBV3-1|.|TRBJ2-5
TGTGCCAGCAGCTTCTTGACAGGGGCTCGCACAGAGACCCAGTACTTC
CASSFLTGARTETQYF
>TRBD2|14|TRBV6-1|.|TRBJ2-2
TGTGCGACTCGCGGGCTAGCGGAGACCGGGGAGCTGTTTTTT
CATRGLAETGELFF
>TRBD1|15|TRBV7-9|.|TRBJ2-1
TGTGCCAGCAGCACTTGGACAGGGACCTACAATGAGCAGTTCTTC
CASSTWTGTYNEQFF